The subject of this entry is one TCR beta chain. Antigen specificity is unknown. This sample stems from a study of cytomegalovirus exposure and HLA in healthy donors. Study-level information: Approximately 180 million T cells yielded 117 million unique TCR beta sequences in earlier analysis. Membership in the Caucasian-associated ancestry cluster was found for around 85% of approximately 400 genotyped donors.

Overall study results and limits: It was 164 TCR beta chains that were listed as cytomegalovirus-associated. Earlier results showed most TCR beta V segments being productive about 87% or about 30% of the time.

This CDR3 contains 14 residues. The V gene end was trimmed by 5 bases and the J gene end by 3 bases; junction bases not matched to a gene: 6. Per the germline V gene, CDR1 is SGHVS and CDR2 is FNYEAQ. PCR employed 60 Vbeta and 13 Jbeta primers. Clones were read by immunoSEQ multiplex PCR, and TCRdb kept only the in-frame ones, dropping some. The repertoire holds roughly 180,000 clones, with 78% as singletons. Sequenced input: PBMCs. The chain combines TRBV7-6 with TRBJ1-2, with 7 bases matching TRBD1. This clonotype originated in a female donor in good health and CMV-seronegative. The CDR3 spells CASSPGQDHYGYTF. The CDR3 coding sequence is TGTGCCAGCAGCCCCGGACAGGATCACTATGGCTACACCTTC.